The present TCR beta chain was sequenced within a study of OX40 agonist ivuxolimab in advanced cancers. Overall study context: There were three patients with partial responses, one having hepatocellular carcinoma and two cutaneous melanoma.

Findings and caveats of the study: Among T cells, CD8+ cells averaged more expanded clones than CD4+ cells. Antigen targets of the expanded peripheral T cells went undetermined. With doses of 0.1 to 3.0 mg/kg, CD4+ and CD8+ blood T cells had undergone clonal expansion by week 6.

Germline loops: CDR1 SGDLS, CDR2 YYNGEE. Trimming removed 0 bases from V and 0 bases from J, with 10 bases in between. The CDR3 has 15 residues. With respect to this clone: Antigen unknown.

The table came from immunoSEQ multiplex PCR; TCRdb's copy has only in-frame clones and leaves some out. The sample holds roughly 5,900 clones, more than 65% seen once. The rearrangement links TRBV9 to TRBJ2-7, with TRBD2 as a possible D gene (5 bases). This specimen was CD4+ or CD8+ T cells sorted from blood, taken in a trial of the OX40 agonist ivuxolimab. This receptor was taken from an adult with an advanced solid tumor such as melanoma, head and neck, liver or kidney cancer. The CDR3 loop reads CASSVDLGSSYEQYF. CDR3 nucleotide sequence: TGTGCCAGCAGCGTAGATCTGGGGAGCTCCTACGAGCAGTACTTC.